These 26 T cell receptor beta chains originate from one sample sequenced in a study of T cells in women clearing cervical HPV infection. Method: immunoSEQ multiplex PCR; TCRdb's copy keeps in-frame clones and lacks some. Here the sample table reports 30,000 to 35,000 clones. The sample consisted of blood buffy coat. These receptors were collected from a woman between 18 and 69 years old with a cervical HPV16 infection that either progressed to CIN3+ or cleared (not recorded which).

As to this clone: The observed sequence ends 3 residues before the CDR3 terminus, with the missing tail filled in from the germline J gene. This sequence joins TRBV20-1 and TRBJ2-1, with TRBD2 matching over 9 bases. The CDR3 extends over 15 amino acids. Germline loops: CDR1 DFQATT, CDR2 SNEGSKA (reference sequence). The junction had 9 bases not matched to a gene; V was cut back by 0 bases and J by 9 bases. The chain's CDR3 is CSARDPGGGESEQFF. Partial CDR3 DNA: TGCAGTGCTAGAGATCCTGGCGGGGGGGAGAGTGAG.

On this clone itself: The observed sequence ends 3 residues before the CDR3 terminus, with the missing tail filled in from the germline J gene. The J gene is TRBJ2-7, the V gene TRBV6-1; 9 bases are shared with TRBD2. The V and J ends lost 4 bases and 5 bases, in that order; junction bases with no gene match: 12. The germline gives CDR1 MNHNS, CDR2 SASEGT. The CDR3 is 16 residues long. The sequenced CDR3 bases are TGTGCCAGCAGTGCCTGGGGTGTGCGGGAGGGCGACGAG. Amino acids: CASSAWGVREGDE. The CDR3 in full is CASSAWGVREGDEQYF.

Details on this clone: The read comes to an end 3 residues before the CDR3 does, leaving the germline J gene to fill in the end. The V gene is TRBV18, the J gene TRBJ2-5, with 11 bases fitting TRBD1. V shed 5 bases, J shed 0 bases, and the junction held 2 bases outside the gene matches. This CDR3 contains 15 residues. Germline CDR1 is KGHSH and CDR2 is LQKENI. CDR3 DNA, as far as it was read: TGTGCCAGCTCAAGGGACAGGGGGGACCAAGAGACC. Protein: CASSRDRGDQET. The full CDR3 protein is CASSRDRGDQETQYF.

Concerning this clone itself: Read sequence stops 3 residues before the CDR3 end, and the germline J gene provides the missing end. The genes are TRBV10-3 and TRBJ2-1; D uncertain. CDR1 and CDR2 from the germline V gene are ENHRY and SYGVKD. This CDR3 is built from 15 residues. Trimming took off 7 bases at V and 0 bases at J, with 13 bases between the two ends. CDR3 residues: CAIKGEANSYNEQFF. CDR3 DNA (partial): TGTGCCATCAAAGGTGAGGCCAACTCCTACAATGAG.

CDR3 sequence: CSARDSYTGELFF. The covered CDR3 bases are TGCAGTGCACGGGACTCTTACACCGGGGAG. This chain uses TRBV20-1 with TRBJ2-2; D perhaps matches TRBD2 (6 bases). The read terminates 3 residues before the CDR3 end, so the remaining end is supplied by the germline J gene. The CDR3 has 13 amino acids. Germline values: CDR1 DFQATT, CDR2 SNEGSKA (reference sequence). V was cut by 6 bases and J by 3 bases, with 11 bases left in between.

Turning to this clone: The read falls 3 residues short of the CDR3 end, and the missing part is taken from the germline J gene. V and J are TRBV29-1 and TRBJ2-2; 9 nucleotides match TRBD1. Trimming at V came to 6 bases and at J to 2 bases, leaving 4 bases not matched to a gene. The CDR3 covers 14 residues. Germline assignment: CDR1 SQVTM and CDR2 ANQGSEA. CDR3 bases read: TGCAGCGTCCGGGACAGGGAAAACACCGGGGAG. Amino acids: CSVRDRENTGE. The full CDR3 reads CSVRDRENTGELFF.

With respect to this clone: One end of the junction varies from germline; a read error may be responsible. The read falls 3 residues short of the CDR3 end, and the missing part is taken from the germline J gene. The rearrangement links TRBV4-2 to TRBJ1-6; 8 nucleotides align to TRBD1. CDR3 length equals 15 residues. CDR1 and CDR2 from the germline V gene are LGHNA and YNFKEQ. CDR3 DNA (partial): TGCGCCAGCAGCATCGGACAGGGTGGGAATTCACCC. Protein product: CASSIGQGGNSP. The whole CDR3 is CASSIGQGGNSPLHF.

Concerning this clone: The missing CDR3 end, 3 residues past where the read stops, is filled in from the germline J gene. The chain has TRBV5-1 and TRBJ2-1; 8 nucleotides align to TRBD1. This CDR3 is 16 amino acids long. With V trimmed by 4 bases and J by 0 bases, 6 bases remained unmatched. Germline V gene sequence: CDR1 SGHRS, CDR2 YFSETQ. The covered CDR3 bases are TGCGCCAGCAGCACACAACAGGGGGGCTCCTACAATGAG. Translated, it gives CASSTQQGGSYNE. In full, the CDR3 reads CASSTQQGGSYNEQFF.

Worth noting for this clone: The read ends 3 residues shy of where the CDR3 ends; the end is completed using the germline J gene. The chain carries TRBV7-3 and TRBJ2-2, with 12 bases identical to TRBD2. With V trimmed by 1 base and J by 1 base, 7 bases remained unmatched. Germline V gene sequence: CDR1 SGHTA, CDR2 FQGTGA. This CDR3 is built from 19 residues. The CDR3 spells CASSLMALAGGRNTGELFF. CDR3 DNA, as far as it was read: TGTGCCAGCAGCTTAATGGCTCTAGCGGGAGGGCGGAACACCGGGGAG.

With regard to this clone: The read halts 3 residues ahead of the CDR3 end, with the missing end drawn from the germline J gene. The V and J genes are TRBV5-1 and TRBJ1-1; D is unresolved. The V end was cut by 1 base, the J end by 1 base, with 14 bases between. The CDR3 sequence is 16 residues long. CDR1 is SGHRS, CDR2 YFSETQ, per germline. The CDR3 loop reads CASSLFGPRSNTEAFF. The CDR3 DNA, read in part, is TGCGCCAGCAGCTTGTTCGGCCCCAGGTCGAACACTGAA. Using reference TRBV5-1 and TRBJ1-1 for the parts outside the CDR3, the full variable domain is KAGVTQTPRYLIKTRGQQVTLSCSPISGHRSVSWYQQTPGQGLQFLFEYFSETQRNKGNFPGRFSGRQFSNSRSEMNVSTLELGDSALYLCASSLFGPRSNTEAFFGQGTRLTVV.

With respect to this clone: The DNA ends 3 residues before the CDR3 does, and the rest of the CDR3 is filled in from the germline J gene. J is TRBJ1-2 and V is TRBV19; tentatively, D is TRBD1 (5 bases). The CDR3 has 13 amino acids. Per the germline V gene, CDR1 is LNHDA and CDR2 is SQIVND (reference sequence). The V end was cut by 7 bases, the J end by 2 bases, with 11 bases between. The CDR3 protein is CASMGGNNYGYTF. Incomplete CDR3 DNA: TGTGCCAGTATGGGGGGGAACAACTATGGC.

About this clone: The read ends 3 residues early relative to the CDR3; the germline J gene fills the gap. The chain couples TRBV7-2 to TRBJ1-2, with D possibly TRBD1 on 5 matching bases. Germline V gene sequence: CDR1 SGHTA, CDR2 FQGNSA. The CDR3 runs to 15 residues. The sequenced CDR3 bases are TGTGCCAGCAGCTTAGCGGGACTAGCATCCTACGAC. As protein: CASSLAGLASYD. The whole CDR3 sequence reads CASSLAGLASYDYTF.

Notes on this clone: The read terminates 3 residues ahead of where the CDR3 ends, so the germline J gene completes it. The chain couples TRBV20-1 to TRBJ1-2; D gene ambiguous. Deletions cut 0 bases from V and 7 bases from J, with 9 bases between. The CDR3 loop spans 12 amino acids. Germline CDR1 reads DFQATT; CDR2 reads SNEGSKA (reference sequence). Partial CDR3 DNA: TGCAGTGCTAGAGATCCGGGTCGTGGC. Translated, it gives CSARDPGRG. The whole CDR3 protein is CSARDPGRGYTF.

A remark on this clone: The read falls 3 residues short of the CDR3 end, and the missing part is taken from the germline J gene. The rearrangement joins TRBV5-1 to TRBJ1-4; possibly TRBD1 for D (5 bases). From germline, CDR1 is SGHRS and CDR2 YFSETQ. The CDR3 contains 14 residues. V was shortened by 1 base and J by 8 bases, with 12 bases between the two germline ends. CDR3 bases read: TGCGCCAGCAGCTTGAAGGGGATTGGAGAAAAA. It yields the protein CASSLKGIGEK. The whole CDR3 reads CASSLKGIGEKLFF.

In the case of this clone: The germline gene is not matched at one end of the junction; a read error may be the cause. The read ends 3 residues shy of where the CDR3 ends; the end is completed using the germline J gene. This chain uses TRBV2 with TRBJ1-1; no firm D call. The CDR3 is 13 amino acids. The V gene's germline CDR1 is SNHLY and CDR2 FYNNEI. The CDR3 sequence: CASIEVANTEAFF. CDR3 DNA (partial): TGTGCCAGCATTGAAGTGGCTAACACTGAA.

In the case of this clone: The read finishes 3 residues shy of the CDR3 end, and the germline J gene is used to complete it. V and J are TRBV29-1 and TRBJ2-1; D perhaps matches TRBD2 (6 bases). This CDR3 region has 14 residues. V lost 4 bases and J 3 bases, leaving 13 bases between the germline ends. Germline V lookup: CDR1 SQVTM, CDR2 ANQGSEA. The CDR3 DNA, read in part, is TGCAGCGTTGTCGGGGACTCCCTCTACAATGAG. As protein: CSVVGDSLYNE. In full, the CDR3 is CSVVGDSLYNEQFF.

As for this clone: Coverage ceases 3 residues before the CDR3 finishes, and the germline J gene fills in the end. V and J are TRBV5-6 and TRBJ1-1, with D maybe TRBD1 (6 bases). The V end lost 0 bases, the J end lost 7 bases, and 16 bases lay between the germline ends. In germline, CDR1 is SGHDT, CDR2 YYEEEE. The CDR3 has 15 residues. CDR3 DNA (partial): TGTGCCAGCAGCTTGGGTTGGGCAGGGGTTGGTGAA. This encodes CASSLGWAGVGE. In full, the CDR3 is CASSLGWAGVGEAFF.

The sequenced CDR3 bases are TGCAGTGCTAGTGGACACTACAATGAG. It translates to CSASGHYNE. The entire CDR3 is CSASGHYNEQFF. The chain has TRBV20-1 and TRBJ2-1, with TRBD1 as a possible D gene (5 bases). Coverage ceases 3 residues before the CDR3 finishes, and the germline J gene fills in the end. The CDR3 is 12 amino acids. V lost 3 bases and J lost 3, with 6 bases in between. CDR1 is DFQATT and CDR2 is SNEGSKA in the germline V gene (reference sequence).

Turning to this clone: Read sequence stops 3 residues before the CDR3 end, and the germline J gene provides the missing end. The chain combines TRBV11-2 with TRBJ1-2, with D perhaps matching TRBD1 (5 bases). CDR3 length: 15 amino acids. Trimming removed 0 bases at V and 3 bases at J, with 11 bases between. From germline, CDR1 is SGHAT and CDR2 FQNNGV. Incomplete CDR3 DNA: TGTGCCAGCAGCTTAGAAAGGAGGGGTGACTATGGC. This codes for CASSLERRGDYG. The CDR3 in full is CASSLERRGDYGYTF.

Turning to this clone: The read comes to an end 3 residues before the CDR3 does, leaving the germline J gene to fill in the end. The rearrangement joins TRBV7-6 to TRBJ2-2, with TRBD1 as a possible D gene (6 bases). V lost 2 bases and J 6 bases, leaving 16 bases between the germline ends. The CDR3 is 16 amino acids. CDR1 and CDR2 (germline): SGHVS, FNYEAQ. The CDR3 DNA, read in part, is TGTGCCAGCAGCTTAATTGAGGGGGAGAGGTCCGGGGAG. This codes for CASSLIEGERSGE. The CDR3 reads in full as CASSLIEGERSGELFF.

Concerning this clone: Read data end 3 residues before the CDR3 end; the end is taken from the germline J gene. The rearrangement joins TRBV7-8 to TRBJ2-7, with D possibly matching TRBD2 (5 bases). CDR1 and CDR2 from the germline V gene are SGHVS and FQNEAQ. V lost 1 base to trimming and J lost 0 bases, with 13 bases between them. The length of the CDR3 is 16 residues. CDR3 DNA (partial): TGTGCCAGCAGCTTAGTCCGCGGGTCCTTCTCCTACGAG. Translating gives CASSLVRGSFSYE. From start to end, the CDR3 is CASSLVRGSFSYEQYF.

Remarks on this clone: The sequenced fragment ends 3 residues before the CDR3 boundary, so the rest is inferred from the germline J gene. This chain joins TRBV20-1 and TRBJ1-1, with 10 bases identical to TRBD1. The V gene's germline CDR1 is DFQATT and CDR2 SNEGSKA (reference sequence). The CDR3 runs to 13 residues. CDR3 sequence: CSARAGDRGSAFF. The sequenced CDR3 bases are TGCAGTGCTAGAGCAGGGGACAGGGGATCC.

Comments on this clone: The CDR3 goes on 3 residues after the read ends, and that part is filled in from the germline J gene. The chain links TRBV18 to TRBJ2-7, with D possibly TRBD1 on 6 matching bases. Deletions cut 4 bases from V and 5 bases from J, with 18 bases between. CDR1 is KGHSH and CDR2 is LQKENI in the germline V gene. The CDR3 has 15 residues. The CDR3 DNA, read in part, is TGTGCCAGCTCACACCGGTGGGACACGGGCCACGAG. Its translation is CASSHRWDTGHE. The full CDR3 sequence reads CASSHRWDTGHEQYF. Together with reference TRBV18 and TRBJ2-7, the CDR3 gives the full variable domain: NAGVMQNPRHLVRRRGQEARLRCSPMKGHSHVYWYRQLPEEGLKFMVYLQKENIIDESGMPKERFSAEFPKEGPSILRIQQVVRGDSAAYFCASSHRWDTGHEQYFGPGTRLTVT.

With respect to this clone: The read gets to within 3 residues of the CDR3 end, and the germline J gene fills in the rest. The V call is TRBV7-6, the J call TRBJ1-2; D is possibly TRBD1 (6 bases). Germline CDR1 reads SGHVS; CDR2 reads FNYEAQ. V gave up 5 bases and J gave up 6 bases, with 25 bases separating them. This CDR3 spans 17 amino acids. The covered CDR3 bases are TGTGCCAGCAGCCCGTCGGGGTCAGTACAGGGACGGAATGGC. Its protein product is CASSPSGSVQGRNG. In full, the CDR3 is CASSPSGSVQGRNGYTF.

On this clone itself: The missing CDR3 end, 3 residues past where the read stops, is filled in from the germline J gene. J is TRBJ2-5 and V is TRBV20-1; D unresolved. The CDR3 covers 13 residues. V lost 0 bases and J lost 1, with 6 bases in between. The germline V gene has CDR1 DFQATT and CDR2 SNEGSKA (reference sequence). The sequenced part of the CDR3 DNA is TGCAGTGCTAGAGATCCAGGCCAAGAGACC. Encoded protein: CSARDPGQET. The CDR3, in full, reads CSARDPGQETQYF.

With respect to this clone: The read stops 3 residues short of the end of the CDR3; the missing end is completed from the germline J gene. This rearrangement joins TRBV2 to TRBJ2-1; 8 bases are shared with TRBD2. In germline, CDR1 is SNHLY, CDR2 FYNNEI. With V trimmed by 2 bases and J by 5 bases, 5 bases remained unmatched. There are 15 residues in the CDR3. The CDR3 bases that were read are TGTGCCAGCAGTGAACCCAGCGGGAGAAACAATGAG. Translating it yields CASSEPSGRNNE. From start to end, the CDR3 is CASSEPSGRNNEQFF.